The 5 T cell receptor beta chains presented below share a single source sample, sequenced in a study of blood T cell repertoires in COVID-19. Assay used: immunoSEQ multiplex PCR; TCRdb lists only in-frame clones, some missing. The sample consists of just over 650,000 clones, 80% to 90% of them appearing once. Sequenced material: peripheral blood. The receptors were gathered from a woman between 18 and 29 years old with acute or convalescent COVID-19.

The table lists this clone with a count of one. This rearrangement joins TRBV24-1 to TRBJ2-1; D is possibly TRBD2 (5 bases). The CDR3 is 17 residues long. The germline gives CDR1 KGHDR, CDR2 SFDVKD. V was pared by 4 bases and J by 3 bases, with 18 bases between. The CDR3 DNA reads as TGTGCCACCAGTGACCCACGGAGGTCAGTTTACTACAATGAGCAGTTCTTC. Translated, it gives CATSDPRRSVYYNEQFF.

This rearrangement joins TRBV6-2 or TRBV6-3 to TRBJ2-7, with 12 bases aligning to TRBD1. The CDR3 loop spans 19 amino acids. Germline V gene sequence: CDR1 MNHEY, CDR2 SVGEGT. V trimming: 6 bases; J trimming: 7 bases; junction bases outside the gene matches: 22. The chain's CDR3 is CASSMARDRGPLPTGEQYF. Written as DNA, the CDR3 is TGTGCCAGCAGCATGGCCCGGGACAGGGGGCCCCTACCCACTGGGGAGCAGTACTTC.

On this clone itself: The same CDR3 also results from other DNA sequences found in this sample. The chain links TRBV5-1 to TRBJ1-2; D is unresolved. Trimming cost V 5 bases and J 0 bases, with 11 bases left between them. Germline CDR1 reads SGHRS; CDR2 reads YFSETQ. CDR3 size: 14 residues. The DNA of the CDR3 is TGCGCCAGCAGTCCCGAGGGAGCTAACTATGGCTACACCTTC. Protein product: CASSPEGANYGYTF.

The CDR3, as DNA: TGTGCCAGCAGCCCCGGGACTAGCGGTTACGAGCAGTACTTC. Its translation: CASSPGTSGYEQYF. V gene TRBV11-2 combines with J gene TRBJ2-7; 11 bases map to TRBD2. Germline values: CDR1 SGHAT, CDR2 FQNNGV. The CDR3 is made up of 14 amino acids. V trimming: 5 bases; J trimming: 4 bases; junction bases outside the gene matches: 4.

The chain recombines TRBV21-1 with TRBJ2-3; the D call in the table, TRBD2, was not verified against the DNA. TRBV21-1 is classified as a pseudogene. The CDR3 covers 14 residues. This CDR3 is CASSAGGLRDTQYF. CDR3 DNA: TGTGCCAGCTCAGCGGGGGGGTTGAGAGATACGCAGTATTTT.